This T cell receptor beta chain was documented in a study of T-cell reconstitution after alpha-beta-depleted transplantation in children. This sample's TCRbeta library carried unique molecular identifier barcodes. MiXCR, applied by TCRdb to the PCR reads, yields one record per CDR3 protein. The profile shows roughly 200,000 distinct CDR3 sequences, approximately 11% of them singletons. This clonotype was seen repeatedly, ten times or more. Its target is not known. Whole-study findings and limits: T cells produced anew were the main source of T-cell counts and diversity one year after transplant. Several hundred rapidly expanded clones from non-depleted graft cells reportedly supplied alpha-beta T cells about two months post-transplant. It was surviving recipient T cells and thymic progenitors that gave some patients high TCRbeta diversity at day 60.

Trimming removed 6 bases from V and 7 bases from J; junction bases left unmatched: 6. The CDR3 runs to 13 residues. The germline V gene has CDR1 SQVTM and CDR2 ANQGSEA. This TCR was sampled from a child under two years old with acute myeloid leukemia, due to receive a stem cell transplant. Sequencing was performed on PBMCs, taken before TCRalphabeta/CD19-depleted stem cell transplant. The V call is TRBV29-1, the J call TRBJ2-1, with 10 bases identical to TRBD1. This CDR3 reads CSVAGTGVNEQFF. The CDR3 coding sequence is TGCAGCGTAGCCGGGACAGGGGTTAATGAGCAGTTCTTC.